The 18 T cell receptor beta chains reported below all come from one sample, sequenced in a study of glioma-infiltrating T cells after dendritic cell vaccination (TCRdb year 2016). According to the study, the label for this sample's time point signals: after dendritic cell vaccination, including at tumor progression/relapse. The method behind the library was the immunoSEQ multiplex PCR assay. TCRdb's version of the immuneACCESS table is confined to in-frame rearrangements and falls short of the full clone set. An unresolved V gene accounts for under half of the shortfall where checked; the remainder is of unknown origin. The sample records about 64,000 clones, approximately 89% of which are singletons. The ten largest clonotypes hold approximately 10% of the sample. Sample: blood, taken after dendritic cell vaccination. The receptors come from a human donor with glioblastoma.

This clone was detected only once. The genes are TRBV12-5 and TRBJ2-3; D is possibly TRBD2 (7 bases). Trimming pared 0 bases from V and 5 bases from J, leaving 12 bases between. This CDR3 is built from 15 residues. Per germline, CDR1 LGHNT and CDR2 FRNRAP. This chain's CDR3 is CASGLVGGAVDTQYF. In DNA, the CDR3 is TGTGCTAGTGGTTTGGTGGGGGGGGCTGTAGATACGCAGTATTTT.

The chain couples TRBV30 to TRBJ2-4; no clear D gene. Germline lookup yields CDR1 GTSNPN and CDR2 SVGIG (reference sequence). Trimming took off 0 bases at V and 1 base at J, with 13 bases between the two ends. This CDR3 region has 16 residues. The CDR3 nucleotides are TGTGCCTGGAGTGTGTACGAGTCAGGCGCCAAAAACATTCAGTACTTC. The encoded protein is CAWSVYESGAKNIQYF.

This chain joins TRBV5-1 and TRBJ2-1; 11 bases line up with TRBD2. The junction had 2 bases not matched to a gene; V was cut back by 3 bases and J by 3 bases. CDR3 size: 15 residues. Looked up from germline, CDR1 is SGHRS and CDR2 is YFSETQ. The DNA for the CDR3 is TGCGCCAGCAGCTCGCTAGCGGGGGGCTACAATGAGCAGTTCTTC. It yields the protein CASSSLAGGYNEQFF.

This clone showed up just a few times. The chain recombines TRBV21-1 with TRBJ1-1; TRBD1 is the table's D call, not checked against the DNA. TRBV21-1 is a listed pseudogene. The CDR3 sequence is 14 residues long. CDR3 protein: CAIRRTGSNTEAFF. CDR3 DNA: TGTGCCATCCGGCGGACAGGATCGAACACTGAAGCTTTCTTT.

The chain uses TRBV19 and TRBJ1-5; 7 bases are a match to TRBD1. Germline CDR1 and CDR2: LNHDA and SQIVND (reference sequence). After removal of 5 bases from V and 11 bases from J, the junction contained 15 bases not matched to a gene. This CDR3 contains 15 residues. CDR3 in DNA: TGTGCCAGTAGTTCACGAGAGGGGGCTGGGGAGTCCCAGCATTTT. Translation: CASSSREGAGESQHF.

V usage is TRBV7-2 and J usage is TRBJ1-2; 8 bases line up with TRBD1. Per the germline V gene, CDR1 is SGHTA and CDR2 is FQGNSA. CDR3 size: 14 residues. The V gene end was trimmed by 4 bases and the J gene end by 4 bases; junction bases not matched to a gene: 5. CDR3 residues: CASSYGQGGYGYTF. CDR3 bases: TGTGCCAGCAGCTACGGACAGGGAGGCTATGGCTACACCTTC.

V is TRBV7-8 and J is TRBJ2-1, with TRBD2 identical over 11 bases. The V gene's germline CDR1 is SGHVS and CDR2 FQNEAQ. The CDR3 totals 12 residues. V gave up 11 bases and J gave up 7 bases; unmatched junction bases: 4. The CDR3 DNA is TGTGCCGGGACTAGCGGAATTAATGAGCAGTTCTTC. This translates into CAGTSGINEQFF.

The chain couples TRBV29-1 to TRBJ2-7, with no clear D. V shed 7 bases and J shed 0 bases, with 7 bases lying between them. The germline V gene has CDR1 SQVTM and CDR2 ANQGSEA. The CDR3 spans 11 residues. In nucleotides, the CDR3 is TGCAGCGCGACATTCTCCTACGAGCAGTACTTC. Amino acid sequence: CSATFSYEQYF.

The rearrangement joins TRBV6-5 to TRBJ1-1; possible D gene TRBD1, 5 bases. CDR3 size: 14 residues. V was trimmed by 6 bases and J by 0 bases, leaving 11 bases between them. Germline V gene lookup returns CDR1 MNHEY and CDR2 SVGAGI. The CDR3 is CASRAGNMNTEAFF. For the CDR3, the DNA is TGTGCCAGCAGGGCAGGGAACATGAACACTGAAGCTTTCTTT.

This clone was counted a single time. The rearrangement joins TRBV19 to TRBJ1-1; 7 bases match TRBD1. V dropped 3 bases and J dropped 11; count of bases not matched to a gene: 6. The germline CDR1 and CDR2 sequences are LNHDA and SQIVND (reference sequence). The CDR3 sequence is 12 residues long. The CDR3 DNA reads TGTGCCAGTAGTATCAACAGGGGTAATGCTTTCTTT. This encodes CASSINRGNAFF.

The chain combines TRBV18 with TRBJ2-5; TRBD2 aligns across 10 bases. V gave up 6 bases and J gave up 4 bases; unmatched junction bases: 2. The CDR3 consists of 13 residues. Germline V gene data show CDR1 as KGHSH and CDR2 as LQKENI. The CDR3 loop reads CASSSGRSETQYF. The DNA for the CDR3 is TGTGCCAGCTCTAGCGGGAGGTCAGAGACCCAGTACTTC.

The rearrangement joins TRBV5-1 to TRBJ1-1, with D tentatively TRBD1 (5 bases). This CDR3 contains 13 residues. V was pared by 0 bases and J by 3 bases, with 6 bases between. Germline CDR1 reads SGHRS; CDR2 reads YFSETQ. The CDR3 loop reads CASSLAGDTEAFF. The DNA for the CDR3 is TGCGCCAGCAGCTTGGCGGGGGACACTGAAGCTTTCTTT.

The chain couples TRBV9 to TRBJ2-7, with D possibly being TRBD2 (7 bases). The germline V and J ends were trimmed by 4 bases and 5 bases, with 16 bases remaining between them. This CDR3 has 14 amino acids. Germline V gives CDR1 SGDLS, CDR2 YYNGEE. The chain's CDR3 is CASSHGGGGNEQYF. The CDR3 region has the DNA TGTGCCAGCAGCCATGGGGGGGGCGGCAACGAGCAGTACTTC.

The CDR3 is CASNFGGAGGYTF. CDR3 in DNA: TGTGCCAGCAATTTTGGGGGGGCCGGTGGCTACACCTTC. The genes are TRBV25-1 and TRBJ1-2; TRBD1 might be the D (6 bases). The V gene's germline CDR1 is MGHDK and CDR2 SYGVNS. The CDR3 has 13 amino acids. Trimming took off 7 bases at V and 7 bases at J, with 16 bases between the two ends.

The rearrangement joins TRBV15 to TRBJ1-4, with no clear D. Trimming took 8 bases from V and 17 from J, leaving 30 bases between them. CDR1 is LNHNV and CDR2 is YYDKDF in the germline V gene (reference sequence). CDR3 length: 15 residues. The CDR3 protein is CATGTREHPKPQIFF. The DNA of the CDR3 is TGTGCCACCGGAACACGGGAACACCCTAAGCCCCAGATCTTTTTT.

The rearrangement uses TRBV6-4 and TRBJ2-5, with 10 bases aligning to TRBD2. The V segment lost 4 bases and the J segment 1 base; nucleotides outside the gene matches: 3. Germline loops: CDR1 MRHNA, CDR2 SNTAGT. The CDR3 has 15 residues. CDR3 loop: CASSAASGGQETQYF. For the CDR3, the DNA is TGTGCCAGCAGTGCCGCTAGCGGGGGCCAAGAGACCCAGTACTTC.

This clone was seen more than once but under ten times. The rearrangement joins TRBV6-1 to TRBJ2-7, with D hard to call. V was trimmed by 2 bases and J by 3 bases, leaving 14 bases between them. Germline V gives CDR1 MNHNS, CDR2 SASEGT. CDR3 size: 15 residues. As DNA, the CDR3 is TGTGCCAGCAGTGAAAGCCTGAGGATTAACTACGAGCAGTACTTC. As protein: CASSESLRINYEQYF.

The CDR3, as DNA: TGTGCCAGCTCACCGGGACTAGCGGGAGCTAGCTACGAGCAGTACTTC. Translating gives CASSPGLAGASYEQYF. This chain connects TRBV18 to TRBJ2-7, with TRBD2 identical over 14 bases. Germline CDR1 reads KGHSH; CDR2 reads LQKENI. There are 16 residues in the CDR3. V shed 3 bases and J 3 bases; nucleotides not matched to a gene: 4.